These 28 T cell receptor beta chains were sequenced from one sample in a study of T cell responses to AZD1222 COVID-19 vaccine. Profiled with immunoSEQ multiplex PCR; TCRdb holds only in-frame clones, not every one. The profile shows 130,000 to 150,000 clones, 88% of them singletons. Sequenced material: peripheral blood, taken on day 0 of AZD1222 vaccination. These TCRs come from an adult in good health.

This clone came up once. The chain links TRBV6-5 to TRBJ1-2; D remains unclear. The CDR3 spans 14 residues. Germline assignment: CDR1 MNHEY and CDR2 SVGAGI. Trimming stripped 2 bases from V and 4 bases from J, with 11 bases between. Here the CDR3 DNA reads TGTGCCAGCAGTTACATAGGGCCACCCTATGGCTACACCTTC. This codes for CASSYIGPPYGYTF.

The chain couples TRBV7-9 to TRBJ1-3; no definite D call. This CDR3 spans 15 amino acids. Germline V gene data show CDR1 as SEHNR and CDR2 as FQNEAQ (reference sequence). Trimming took 5 bases from V and 4 from J, leaving 15 bases between them. In nucleotides, the CDR3 is TGTGCCAGCAGCCGCCTCTTGAGGGAAGGAAACACCATATATTTT. Translating gives CASSRLLREGNTIYF.

This sequence joins TRBV5-8 and TRBJ2-7, with D possibly matching TRBD2 (6 bases). Per germline, CDR1 SGHTS and CDR2 YDEGEE. The CDR3 is 14 residues long. V shed 6 bases and J shed 3 bases, with 16 bases lying between them. The CDR3 protein is CASMRGGMLYEQYF. Written as DNA, the CDR3 is TGTGCCAGCATGCGAGGAGGGATGCTCTACGAGCAGTACTTC. Combining the CDR3 with reference TRBV5-8 and TRBJ2-7 gives the whole variable domain EAGVTQSPTHLIKTRGQQATLRCSPISGHTSVYWYQQALGLGLQFLLWYDEGEERNRGNFPPRFSGRQFPNYSSELNVNALELEDSALYLCASMRGGMLYEQYFGPGTRLTVT.

This clone was recorded once. This chain links TRBV7-2 with TRBJ2-7; TRBD1 or TRBD2 may be the D gene (5 bases each). The germline V gene has CDR1 SGHTA and CDR2 FQGNSA. V was cut by 4 bases and J by 0 bases, with 19 bases left in between. CDR3 size: 17 residues. This CDR3 is CASSSRTGETSSYEQYF. CDR3 nucleotides: TGTGCCAGCAGCTCCCGTACAGGTGAAACTAGCTCCTACGAGCAGTACTTC.

The count of this clone is one. This chain joins TRBV6-5 and TRBJ2-5, with 12 bases aligning to TRBD2. CDR1 and CDR2 (germline): MNHEY, SVGAGI. The CDR3 totals 16 residues. V was pared by 4 bases and J by 4 bases, with 7 bases of the junction left unmatched. The chain's CDR3 is CASSWGLAGVRETQYF. The CDR3 region has the DNA TGTGCCAGCAGTTGGGGACTAGCGGGTGTGAGAGAGACCCAGTACTTC.

The chain uses TRBV6-5 and TRBJ1-5, with 7 positions matching TRBD1. V lost 8 bases and J lost 0; bases outside the gene matches: 7. This CDR3 has 15 residues. The germline CDR1 and CDR2 sequences are MNHEY and SVGAGI. Here the CDR3 DNA reads TGTGCCAGCTGCACCCGGGACAGTAGCAATCAGCCCCAGCATTTT. It yields the protein CASCTRDSSNQPQHF.

The chain is built from TRBV28 and TRBJ1-2, with D hard to call. This CDR3 region has 13 residues. The germline V gene encodes CDR1 MDHEN and CDR2 SYDVKM. Trimming took 6 bases from V and 5 from J, leaving 13 bases between them. CDR3 amino acids: CASRVDPRYGYTF. The CDR3 DNA is TGTGCCAGCAGAGTCGACCCCAGGTATGGCTACACCTTC.

The chain has TRBV3-1 (or the pseudogene TRBV3-2) and TRBJ1-1; D ambiguous. The V end was cut by 2 bases, the J end by 2 bases, with 18 bases between. The CDR3 runs to 17 residues. Looked up from germline, CDR1 is LGHDT and CDR2 is YNNKEL (reference sequence). The CDR3 DNA reads TGTGCCAGCAGCCAATCCCCACACACCCTTTATAACACTGAAGCTTTCTTT. Residues: CASSQSPHTLYNTEAFF.

This clone was found once. This sequence joins TRBV7-3 and TRBJ2-1; 7 bases line up with TRBD1. The CDR3 totals 13 residues. The J segment lost 7 bases and the V segment lost 4 bases, leaving 4 bases of the junction unmatched. Germline values: CDR1 SGHTA, CDR2 FQGTGA. CDR3 DNA: TGTGCCAGCAGCTATGACAGGGCGAATGAGCAGTTCTTC. Its translation: CASSYDRANEQFF.

The chain joins TRBV28 to TRBJ2-7, with D possibly matching TRBD1 (6 bases). Trimming cost V 8 bases and J 2 bases, with 13 bases left between them. There are 13 residues in the CDR3. CDR1 and CDR2 (germline): MDHEN, SYDVKM. CDR3 loop: CASYGTTTYEQYF. CDR3 coding DNA: TGTGCCAGCTACGGGACAACTACCTACGAGCAGTACTTC.

V gene TRBV30 combines with J gene TRBJ1-2; 7 nucleotides match TRBD1. The CDR3 is made up of 13 amino acids. Losses at the gene ends were 2 bases for V and 4 bases for J; bases not matched to a gene: 4. Germline loops: CDR1 GTSNPN, CDR2 SVGIG (reference sequence). The CDR3 loop is CAWSPAGGYGYTF. As DNA, the CDR3 is TGTGCCTGGAGTCCGGCAGGGGGCTATGGCTACACCTTC.

This clone showed up just once. This chain connects TRBV3-1 (or the pseudogene TRBV3-2) to TRBJ1-4; no clear D. Per the germline V gene, CDR1 is LGHDT and CDR2 is YNNKEL (reference sequence). CDR3 length: 13 residues. V was clipped by 1 base and J by 6 bases, with 6 bases between them. The CDR3 DNA follows: TGTGCCAGCAGCCAAGTCGTCGATGAAAAACTGTTTTTT. Translated, it gives CASSQVVDEKLFF.

V usage is TRBV18 and J usage is TRBJ1-3, with 7 nucleotides matching TRBD1. CDR3 size: 17 residues. CDR1 KGHSH and CDR2 LQKENI come from the germline V gene. After removal of 3 bases from V and 0 bases from J, the junction contained 8 bases not matched to a gene. Here the CDR3 reads CASSPRDSGDSGNTIYF. The CDR3, as DNA: TGTGCCAGCTCACCTCGGGACAGCGGGGACTCTGGAAACACCATATATTTT.

The CDR3 protein is CASKRQGTNTEAFF. In nucleotides, the CDR3 is TGTGCCAGTAAAAGACAGGGGACGAACACTGAAGCTTTCTTT. J is TRBJ1-1 and V is TRBV19; 8 bases are shared with TRBD1. J gave up 1 base and V 7 bases, and 5 bases lay outside the gene matches. The CDR3 is 14 amino acids. Germline CDR1 reads LNHDA; CDR2 reads SQIVND (reference sequence).

The chain is built from TRBV27 and TRBJ1-1; 9 nucleotides align to TRBD1. The CDR3 spans 14 residues. J gave up 3 bases and V 4 bases, and 3 bases lay outside the gene matches. Germline V gives CDR1 MNHEY, CDR2 SMNVEV (reference sequence). CDR3 sequence reads: CASSYGQGYTEAFF. CDR3 bases: TGTGCCAGCAGTTATGGACAGGGGTACACTGAAGCTTTCTTT.

V and J are TRBV18 and TRBJ2-7; D perhaps matches TRBD1 (6 bases). The germline V gene has CDR1 KGHSH and CDR2 LQKENI. CDR3 length: 15 residues. V was cut by 4 bases and J by 0 bases, with 13 bases left in between. The CDR3 DNA sequence: TGTGCCAGCTCACTCCCCCAGGGGCTCTCCTACGAGCAGTACTTC. Translated: CASSLPQGLSYEQYF.

The rearrangement uses TRBV6-5 and TRBJ2-7, with no clear D. V was pared by 6 bases and J by 0 bases, with 12 bases between. CDR1 and CDR2 (germline): MNHEY, SVGAGI. CDR3 length equals 14 residues. The CDR3 sequence is CASRRDSSSYEQYF. CDR3 sequence (DNA): TGTGCCAGCAGACGTGATTCTAGCTCCTACGAGCAGTACTTC.

This clone occurred once. The chain couples TRBV9 to TRBJ1-1; 10 bases align to TRBD1. The CDR3 contains 17 residues. The J segment lost 0 bases and the V segment lost 3 bases, leaving 8 bases of the junction unmatched. The germline CDR1 and CDR2 sequences are SGDLS and YYNGEE. The CDR3 loop is CASSAGDRGLMNTEAFF. The CDR3, as DNA: TGTGCCAGCAGCGCGGGGGACAGGGGACTAATGAACACTGAAGCTTTCTTT.

V gene TRBV28 combines with J gene TRBJ1-2, with D uncertain. CDR3 length: 12 amino acids. Per the germline V gene, CDR1 is MDHEN and CDR2 is SYDVKM. V lost 5 bases and J lost 7, with 11 bases in between. The CDR3 reads CASSPRTGGYTF. The CDR3 DNA is TGTGCCAGCAGTCCAAGGACGGGTGGCTACACCTTC.

The rearrangement joins TRBV4-1 to TRBJ1-1; 8 nucleotides match TRBD1. This CDR3 is 15 amino acids long. Germline V lookup: CDR1 MGHRA, CDR2 YSYEKL. J was trimmed by 3 bases and V by 4 bases; bases with no gene match: 7. The CDR3 is CASSRLTGDYTEAFF. The CDR3 DNA follows: TGCGCCAGCAGCCGCCTGACAGGGGATTACACTGAAGCTTTCTTT.

DNA of the CDR3: TGTGCCAGCAGCCAAGGGGGGGTTGGAAACACCATATATTTT. It specifies CASSQGGVGNTIYF. The V call is TRBV3-1 (or the pseudogene TRBV3-2), the J call TRBJ1-3; D is possibly TRBD1 (5 bases). Germline V gene data show CDR1 as LGHDT and CDR2 as YNNKEL (reference sequence). The V gene lost 1 base and the J gene lost 3 bases, with 7 bases spanning the gap. The CDR3 is made up of 14 amino acids.

V is TRBV7-2 and J is TRBJ1-1; possibly TRBD1 for D (6 bases). Germline lookup yields CDR1 SGHTA and CDR2 FQGNSA. The CDR3 totals 16 residues. Trimming took off 5 bases at V and 5 bases at J, with 21 bases between the two ends. Written as DNA, the CDR3 is TGTGCCAGCAGCCCGGAGGTGCCAGGGAGGGGGACTGAAGCTTTCTTT. Residues: CASSPEVPGRGTEAFF.

CDR3 DNA sequence: TGTGCCAGCAGCCAAGGAGGCACCGGGGCAACCCAAGAGACCCAGTACTTC. This translates into CASSQGGTGATQETQYF. The chain couples TRBV4-2 to TRBJ2-5, with D possibly called TRBD1 or TRBD2 (5 bases each). The germline gives CDR1 LGHNA, CDR2 YNFKEQ. The CDR3 has 17 residues. Trimming pared 1 base from V and 1 base from J, leaving 16 bases between.

The chain employs TRBV29-1 and TRBJ2-6; TRBD1 matches at 9 bases. The germline gives CDR1 SQVTM, CDR2 ANQGSEA. The CDR3 sequence is 16 residues long. V lost 7 bases and J lost 0; bases outside the gene matches: 7. CDR3 loop: CSAGRTGASGANVLTF. DNA of the CDR3: TGCAGCGCTGGTAGGACAGGGGCCTCTGGGGCCAACGTCCTGACTTTC.

This clone has only one observation. The rearrangement links TRBV28 to TRBJ1-1; D remains ambiguous. The CDR3 contains 12 residues. V was clipped by 3 bases and J by 4 bases, with 6 bases between them. Looked up from germline, CDR1 is MDHEN and CDR2 is SYDVKM. This CDR3 reads CASSLAGTEAFF. The CDR3 DNA follows: TGTGCCAGCAGTTTGGCGGGCACTGAAGCTTTCTTT.

The genes are TRBV5-1 and TRBJ1-3; D may be TRBD1 (5 bases). The CDR3 contains 13 residues. Germline CDR1 and CDR2: SGHRS and YFSETQ. The germline V and J ends were trimmed by 2 bases and 4 bases, with 7 bases remaining between them. The CDR3 is CASSFTGGNTIYF. CDR3 nucleotide sequence: TGCGCCAGCAGCTTTACAGGCGGAAACACCATATATTTT.

The V gene is TRBV4-2, the J gene TRBJ1-2; maybe TRBD1 (5 bases). The germline CDR1 and CDR2 sequences are LGHNA and YNFKEQ. This CDR3 region has 16 residues. V dropped 1 base and J dropped 0 bases, with 12 bases sitting between them. The CDR3 sequence is CASSQVGTEANYGYTF. CDR3 bases: TGTGCCAGCAGCCAAGTGGGGACGGAAGCTAACTATGGCTACACCTTC.

The chain couples TRBV6-5 to TRBJ2-3; 10 bases line up with TRBD2. V gave up 6 bases and J gave up 2 bases; unmatched junction bases: 5. The germline gives CDR1 MNHEY, CDR2 SVGAGI. The CDR3 has 15 amino acids. The CDR3 protein is CASRLLAGDTDTQYF. DNA for the CDR3: TGTGCCAGCAGGCTTCTAGCGGGGGACACAGATACGCAGTATTTT.